What follows are 27 T cell receptor beta chains derived from one specimen sequenced in a study of CD8 T cells in ankylosing spondylitis (dated by TCRdb to about 2017). To prepare the library, 5' RACE was applied. Reads for this sample came from an Illumina HiSeq 2500. The raw public data were reprocessed by TCRdb itself: fastp quality trimming at Q25, MiXCR clonotype calling, in-frame beta chains only. Duplicate CDR3 protein sequences are folded into a single record with the most common DNA and genes. The sample table contains 250,000 or so distinct CDR3 sequences; only one count was recorded for around 25% of them. The ten top clones hold 0.61% of the sample. Sequencing input: blood, either unsorted or a sorted T cell fraction (not recorded which). The receptor source for this set is a male donor with ankylosing spondylitis or in good health (not recorded which).

A few counts support this clonotype. This chain's CDR3 is CSVVIWTGPIQYF. CDR3 DNA: TGCAGCGTTGTTATTTGGACAGGGCCGATTCAGTACTTC. V is TRBV29-1 and J is TRBJ2-4; 8 bases map to TRBD1. This CDR3 is 13 amino acids long. The germline V gene encodes CDR1 SQVTM and CDR2 ANQGSEA. J was trimmed by 10 bases and V by 4 bases; bases with no gene match: 9.

V and J are TRBV24-1 and TRBJ2-1; the match to TRBD1 covers 7 bases. V was pared by 3 bases and J by 4 bases, with 8 bases of the junction left unmatched. This CDR3 has 16 residues. Germline V gene lookup returns CDR1 KGHDR and CDR2 SFDVKD. CDR3 protein: CATSDQTGSGYNEQFF. Written as DNA, the CDR3 is TGTGCCACCAGTGATCAGACAGGGTCCGGGTACAATGAGCAGTTCTTC.

This chain uses TRBV12-3 or TRBV12-4 with TRBJ2-5; TRBD2 is a possible D gene (5 bases). The CDR3 has 13 amino acids. V lost 7 bases to trimming and J lost 5 bases, with 14 bases between them. DNA for the CDR3: TGTGCCAGCAACATTAGACTATCGGAGACCCAGTACTTC. Encoded protein: CASNIRLSETQYF.

This clonotype was recorded at least ten times. The V call is TRBV24-1, the J call TRBJ1-2; 7 bases map to TRBD1. The germline V gene has CDR1 KGHDR and CDR2 SFDVKD. The CDR3 covers 14 residues. V was pared by 5 bases and J by 2 bases, with 4 bases of the junction left unmatched. The CDR3 nucleotides are TGTGCCACCAGTGCCCCGACAGGGAACTATGGCTACACCTTC. This gives the protein CATSAPTGNYGYTF.

This clonotype was found a few times. The chain has TRBV28 and TRBJ1-2; D uncertain. The V gene's germline CDR1 is MDHEN and CDR2 SYDVKM. This CDR3 contains 14 residues. The V end was cut by 10 bases, the J end by 2 bases, with 17 bases between. Here the CDR3 DNA reads TGTGCCATGGGCCCCGGGCGGTTAAACTATGGCTACACCTTC. Protein sequence: CAMGPGRLNYGYTF.

This clonotype occurred a few times. This rearrangement joins TRBV29-1 to TRBJ1-4, with D unclear. Trimming took 8 bases from V and 0 from J, leaving 10 bases between them. Germline assignment: CDR1 SQVTM and CDR2 ANQGSEA. This CDR3 spans 13 amino acids. CDR3 protein: CSIRTATNEKLFF. CDR3 nucleotide sequence: TGCAGCATCAGGACGGCAACTAATGAAAAACTGTTTTTT. Based on the CDR3 plus reference TRBV29-1 and TRBJ1-4, the full variable domain is SAVISQKPSRDICQRGTSLTIQCQVDSQVTMMFWYRQQPGQSLTLIATANQGSEATYESGFVIDKFPISRPNLTFSTLTVSNMSPEDSSIYLCSIRTATNEKLFFGSGTQLSVL.

In its sample, this clonotype was seen many times. V usage is TRBV7-2 and J usage is TRBJ2-1; D remains ambiguous. The CDR3 contains 17 residues. V shed 5 bases and J shed 0 bases, with 17 bases lying between them. The germline V gene encodes CDR1 SGHTA and CDR2 FQGNSA. The CDR3 loop reads CASSPLATTRSYNEQFF. The DNA of the CDR3 is TGTGCCAGCAGCCCCTTGGCAACAACCCGCTCCTACAATGAGCAGTTCTTC.

The gene calls are TRBV29-1 and TRBJ1-2; D unclear. The CDR3 is 12 residues long. CDR1 is SQVTM, CDR2 ANQGSEA, per germline. Trimming removed 6 bases from V and 5 bases from J, with 13 bases in between. As DNA, the CDR3 is TGCAGCGTACGGGAAAAGGTATATGGCTACACCTTC. Translation gives CSVREKVYGYTF. The full variable domain, with the rest looked up from reference TRBV29-1 and TRBJ1-2, is SAVISQKPSRDICQRGTSLTIQCQVDSQVTMMFWYRQQPGQSLTLIATANQGSEATYESGFVIDKFPISRPNLTFSTLTVSNMSPEDSSIYLCSVREKVYGYTFGSGTRLTVV.

This clonotype was seen ten or more times. The V call is TRBV20-1, the J call TRBJ2-3; 7 bases line up with TRBD2. CDR1 is DFQATT, CDR2 SNEGSKA, per germline (reference sequence). The CDR3 runs to 13 residues. With V trimmed by 6 bases and J by 1 base, 4 bases remained unmatched. The CDR3 bases are TGCAGTGCCGGGAGGATAGGCACAGATACGCAGTATTTT. This encodes CSAGRIGTDTQYF.

The chain couples TRBV20-1 to TRBJ1-4; D is perhaps TRBD1 (5 bases). The CDR3 runs to 14 residues. The V and J ends lost 0 bases and 8 bases respectively, with 13 bases between them. Germline assignment: CDR1 DFQATT and CDR2 SNEGSKA (reference sequence). CDR3: CSARDRQGWEKLFF. In nucleotides, the CDR3 is TGCAGTGCTAGAGATCGCCAGGGTTGGGAAAAACTGTTTTTT.

This chain links TRBV5-5 with TRBJ2-7; TRBD1 or TRBD2 may be the D gene (5 bases each). V lost 7 bases and J 7 bases, leaving 15 bases between the germline ends. CDR1 is SGHKS and CDR2 is YYEKEE in the germline V gene (reference sequence). The CDR3 runs 12 residues. CDR3 coding DNA: TGTGCCAGCTCAGGGTCTAGAGGGGAGCAGTACTTC. This gives the protein CASSGSRGEQYF.

This clonotype was picked up a small number of times. The chain links TRBV6-1 to TRBJ2-7; 9 positions agree with TRBD1. CDR1 MNHNS and CDR2 SASEGT come from the germline V gene. This CDR3 has 15 amino acids. The J segment lost 2 bases and the V segment lost 1 base, leaving 3 bases of the junction unmatched. CDR3 nucleotides: TGTGCCAGCAGTGAAGTACAGGGGGCCCCCTACGAGCAGTACTTC. Translated: CASSEVQGAPYEQYF.

This clonotype occurred many times. V is TRBV5-5 and J is TRBJ2-1, with a possible D match to TRBD1 (6 bases). Germline-derived CDR1 and CDR2 are SGHKS and YYEKEE (reference sequence). The CDR3 loop spans 13 amino acids. Trimming shortened V by 4 bases and J by 11 bases, and 16 bases separated the two germline ends. CDR3 coding DNA: TGTGCCAGCAGCCCGAACACCGGGACACAGCAGTTCTTC. Protein product: CASSPNTGTQQFF.

The J gene is TRBJ2-3, the V gene TRBV11-3; 12 bases align to TRBD2. Germline loops: CDR1 SGHNT, CDR2 YENEEA. This CDR3 has 16 residues. V shed 1 base, J shed 4 bases, and the junction held 3 bases outside the gene matches. The CDR3 is CASSLGLAGVPDTQYF. The CDR3 nucleotides read TGTGCCAGCAGCTTAGGACTAGCGGGAGTCCCAGATACGCAGTATTTT.

There are many counts of this clonotype. J is TRBJ2-7 and V is TRBV20-1; TRBD1 matches at 7 bases. Per the germline V gene, CDR1 is DFQATT and CDR2 is SNEGSKA (reference sequence). This CDR3 spans 11 amino acids. V was pared by 7 bases and J by 2 bases, with 2 bases of the junction left unmatched. The CDR3 coding sequence is TGCAGTGAAGGGACAGCCTACGAGCAGTACTTC. Its translation is CSEGTAYEQYF.

This clonotype has more than one count but fewer than ten. The chain joins TRBV20-1 to TRBJ2-2, with D possibly being TRBD1 (5 bases). Germline V CDR1 and CDR2: DFQATT, SNEGSKA (reference sequence). The CDR3 sequence is 14 residues long. V was shortened by 3 bases and J by 4 bases, with 12 bases between the two germline ends. Here the CDR3 reads CSASPGSGTGELFF. In nucleotides, the CDR3 is TGCAGTGCTAGTCCAGGGTCGGGCACCGGGGAGCTGTTTTTT.

This clonotype appeared many times. V usage is TRBV28 and J usage is TRBJ2-7, with D uncertain. CDR1 and CDR2 from the germline V gene are MDHEN and SYDVKM. Between the trimmed V and J ends, which lost 1 base and 2 bases, there was a span of 6 bases. CDR3 size: 13 residues. The CDR3 DNA is TGTGCCAGCAGTTTATACGGAACCTACGAGCAGTACTTC. Its translation is CASSLYGTYEQYF.

In its sample, this clonotype was seen many times. The V call is TRBV20-1, the J call TRBJ2-1, with D perhaps given as TRBD1 or TRBD2 (6 bases each). The CDR3 contains 14 residues. Trimming took off 3 bases at V and 7 bases at J, with 16 bases between the two ends. The germline V gene encodes CDR1 DFQATT and CDR2 SNEGSKA (reference sequence). In DNA, the CDR3 is TGCAGTGCTAGTGTGGGGGGCCTTGAGAATGAGCAGTTCTTC. It yields the protein CSASVGGLENEQFF.

The table lists this clonotype with many counts. In DNA, the CDR3 is TGTGCTAGTGGTTTTAGGCGGGACAGGGATGTACTTAACTATGGCTACACCTTC. The encoded protein is CASGFRRDRDVLNYGYTF. The genes are TRBV12-5 and TRBJ1-2; 9 bases map to TRBD1. The V gene end was trimmed by 3 bases and the J gene end by 1 base; junction bases not matched to a gene: 12. Germline-derived CDR1 and CDR2 are LGHNT and FRNRAP. The CDR3 runs to 18 residues.

This clonotype has only one observation. The chain employs TRBV7-2 and TRBJ2-7; weak D call: TRBD1 (6 bases). Germline V gives CDR1 SGHTA, CDR2 FQGNSA. The CDR3 is made up of 14 amino acids. V gave up 1 base and J gave up 3 bases, with 10 bases separating them. CDR3 nucleotides: TGTGCCAGCAGCTTAGGACAGGCTAACTACGAGCAGTACTTC. This codes for CASSLGQANYEQYF.

CDR3 sequence: CAISESMNTQYF. CDR3 sequence (DNA): TGTGCCATCAGTGAGTCGATGAATACGCAGTATTTT. This sequence joins TRBV10-3 and TRBJ2-3, with D uncertain. Looked up from germline, CDR1 is ENHRY and CDR2 is SYGVKD. Trimming stripped 0 bases from V and 7 bases from J, with 5 bases between. This CDR3 contains 12 residues.

The chain employs TRBV7-3 and TRBJ1-1, with D possibly TRBD1 on 5 matching bases. Trimming took off 0 bases at V and 6 bases at J, with 8 bases between the two ends. The CDR3 runs to 13 residues. CDR1 and CDR2 (germline): SGHTA, FQGTGA. CDR3 nucleotides: TGTGCCAGCAGCTTAACGCGACAGTCTGAAGCTTTCTTT. This translates into CASSLTRQSEAFF. Using reference TRBV7-3 and TRBJ1-1 for the parts outside the CDR3, the full variable domain is GAGVSQTPSNKVTEKGKYVELRCDPISGHTALYWYRQSLGQGPEFLIYFQGTGAADDSGLPNDRFFAVRPEGSVSTLKIQRTERGDSAVYLCASSLTRQSEAFFGQGTRLTVV.

V usage is TRBV5-1 and J usage is TRBJ2-2; TRBD1 matches at 7 bases. The germline gives CDR1 SGHRS, CDR2 YFSETQ. This CDR3 has 15 amino acids. V shed 4 bases, J shed 4 bases, and the junction held 7 bases outside the gene matches. The CDR3 DNA follows: TGCGCCAGCAGCAACGACAGGGCGGGCACCGGGGAGCTGTTTTTT. Protein product: CASSNDRAGTGELFF.

V usage is TRBV29-1 and J usage is TRBJ2-7, with D possibly TRBD2 on 6 matching bases. The CDR3 has 16 amino acids. Germline V gene data show CDR1 as SQVTM and CDR2 as ANQGSEA. Deletions cut 7 bases from V and 2 bases from J, with 24 bases between. The CDR3: CSARGDAGRMTYEQYF. The CDR3, as DNA: TGCAGCGCCCGGGGAGACGCGGGACGTATGACCTACGAGCAGTACTTC.

This clonotype showed up many times. V gene TRBV5-1 combines with J gene TRBJ2-3; maybe TRBD1 (5 bases). The CDR3 has 13 residues. Germline values: CDR1 SGHRS, CDR2 YFSETQ. V was shortened by 5 bases and J by 0 bases, with 7 bases between the two germline ends. DNA for the CDR3: TGCGCCAGCAGAGCAGGGAGCACAGATACGCAGTATTTT. Amino acids: CASRAGSTDTQYF.

This clonotype was counted only a few times. The J gene is TRBJ1-4, the V gene TRBV12-3 or TRBV12-4; tentatively, D is TRBD1 (6 bases). Deletions cut 6 bases from V and 7 bases from J, with 15 bases between. The CDR3 is 14 amino acids. DNA for the CDR3: TGTGCCAGCAGCGCGGGACATTCGAGTGAAAAACTGTTTTTT. As protein: CASSAGHSSEKLFF.

This clonotype was found many times. J is TRBJ1-6 and V is TRBV27; D is ambiguous. Germline V gene lookup returns CDR1 MNHEY and CDR2 SMNVEV (reference sequence). The CDR3 covers 14 residues. V was trimmed by 5 bases and J by 7 bases, leaving 12 bases between them. The CDR3 nucleotides are TGTGCCAGCAGTGGGGTATCGGGGAATTCACCCCTCCACTTT. Protein product: CASSGVSGNSPLHF.